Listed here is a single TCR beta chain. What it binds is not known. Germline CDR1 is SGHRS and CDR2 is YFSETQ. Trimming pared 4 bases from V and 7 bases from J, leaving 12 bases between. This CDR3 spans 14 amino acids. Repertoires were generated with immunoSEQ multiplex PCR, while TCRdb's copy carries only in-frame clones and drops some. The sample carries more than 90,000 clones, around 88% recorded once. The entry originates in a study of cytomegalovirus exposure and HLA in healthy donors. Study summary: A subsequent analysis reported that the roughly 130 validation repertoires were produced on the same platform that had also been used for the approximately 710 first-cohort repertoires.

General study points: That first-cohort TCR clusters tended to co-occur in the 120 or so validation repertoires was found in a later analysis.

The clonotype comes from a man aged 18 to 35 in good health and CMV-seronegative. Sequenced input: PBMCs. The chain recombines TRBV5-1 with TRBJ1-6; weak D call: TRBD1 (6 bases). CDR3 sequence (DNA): TGCGCCAGCAGCCGACGACAGGCAAATTCACCCCTCCACTTT. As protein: CASSRRQANSPLHF.